This is a list of T cell receptor beta chains from one sample in a study of OX40 agonist ivuxolimab in advanced cancers. Profiling relied on immunoSEQ multiplex PCR, and the TCRdb table lists in-frame clones only, not all of them. Of tens of thousands of clones listed, approximately 90% were seen once; the top ten hold approximately 0.45%. The sequences come from CD4+ or CD8+ T cells sorted from blood, collected in a trial of the OX40 agonist ivuxolimab. These receptors were obtained from an adult with an advanced solid tumor such as melanoma, head and neck, liver or kidney cancer. Each CDR3 is given with its conserved first and last residue. A D gene is named only where the DNA matches it firmly. For some rows the clone size is stated as once, few or many, or as a class when expanded; others skip it.

v_call	j_call	clone_size	d_call	cdr3_aa	cdr3_nt
TRBV6-6	TRBJ2-7	NA	NA	CASSSLGTAYEQYF	TGTGCCAGCAGTTCCCTCGGGACCGCCTACGAGCAGTACTTC
TRBV19	TRBJ1-2	NA	NA	CASSIRDPPGQNYGYTF	TGTGCCAGTAGTATACGTGACCCTCCGGGACAAAACTATGGCTACACCTTC
TRBV19	TRBJ2-1	NA	TRBD2	CASRGGGYNEQFF	TGTGCCAGTAGGGGGGGAGGGTACAATGAGCAGTTCTTC
TRBV5-5	TRBJ1-5	NA	NA	CASSLAGISNQPQHF	TGTGCCAGCAGCTTGGCGGGGATCAGCAATCAGCCCCAGCATTTT
TRBV19	TRBJ2-5	NA	NA	CASSDSALETQYF	TGTGCCAGTAGCGACTCGGCCTTAGAGACCCAGTACTTC
TRBV6-5	TRBJ1-4	NA	NA	CASSRAATNEKLFF	TGTGCCAGCAGCCGGGCTGCAACTAATGAAAAACTGTTTTTT
TRBV9	TRBJ2-2	NA	TRBD2	CASSVDTSGSITGELFF	TGTGCCAGCAGCGTAGATACTAGCGGGAGTATCACCGGGGAGCTGTTTTTT
TRBV19	TRBJ1-2	NA	NA	CASTLRGGRGYTF	TGTGCCAGTACCCTTCGAGGAGGGCGGGGCTACACCTTC
TRBV5-1	TRBJ2-3	NA	TRBD1	CASSLGQGVGDTQYF	TGCGCCAGCAGCTTGGGACAGGGGGTCGGAGATACGCAGTATTTT
TRBV6-1	TRBJ2-7	NA	TRBD2	CASVGGLVNYEQYF	TGTGCCAGCGTTGGGGGACTAGTCAACTACGAGCAGTACTTC
TRBV15	TRBJ2-1	NA	NA	CATSRDIGEQFF	TGTGCCACCAGCAGAGATATAGGGGAGCAGTTCTTC
TRBV5-6	TRBJ2-3	NA	NA	CASSPTRVTDTQYF	TGTGCCAGCAGCCCGACTAGGGTAACAGATACGCAGTATTTT
TRBV27	TRBJ1-5	NA	NA	CARSGGRPGGSNQPQHF	TGTGCCAGGTCCGGGGGCAGGCCCGGCGGTAGCAATCAGCCCCAGCATTTT
TRBV7-6	TRBJ2-7	NA	TRBD2	CASSPRLAGTYEQYF	TGTGCCAGCAGCCCCCGACTAGCGGGGACCTACGAGCAGTACTTC
TRBV7-6	TRBJ1-6	NA	TRBD1	CASSLATGGNSPLHF	TGTGCCAGCAGCTTAGCTACAGGGGGCAATTCACCCCTCCACTTT
TRBV2	TRBJ2-2	NA	TRBD1	CASRDRVFSTGELFF	TGTGCCAGCAGGGACAGGGTATTTTCCACCGGGGAGCTGTTTTTT
TRBV6-6	TRBJ1-3	NA	NA	CASSPTGSGGNTIYF	TGTGCCAGCAGCCCAACGGGGTCGGGAGGAAACACCATATATTTT
TRBV4-2	TRBJ1-5	few	NA	CASSQDVGQPQHF	TGTGCCAGCAGCCAAGATGTAGGGCAGCCCCAGCATTTT
TRBV5-4	TRBJ2-7	NA	NA	CASSAQPEGFYEQYF	TGTGCCAGCAGCGCCCAGCCGGAGGGGTTCTACGAGCAGTACTTC
TRBV9	TRBJ2-3	NA	TRBD2	CASSASTSASTDTQYF	TGTGCCAGCAGCGCTTCGACTAGCGCAAGCACAGATACGCAGTATTTT
TRBV9	TRBJ2-1	NA	TRBD2	CASSVGLAGINEQFF	TGTGCCAGCAGCGTTGGGCTAGCGGGAATCAATGAGCAGTTCTTC
TRBV19	TRBJ2-7	NA	TRBD2	CASGTSGSLSYEQYF	TGTGCCAGTGGGACTAGCGGGAGCTTATCCTACGAGCAGTACTTC
TRBV11-3	TRBJ2-1	NA	NA	CASSLGHSSYNEQFF	TGTGCCAGCAGCTTAGGGCACAGCTCCTACAATGAGCAGTTCTTC
TRBV29-1	TRBJ2-5	NA	NA	CSEAPRDTQETQYF	TGCAGCGAGGCCCCCCGGGACACCCAAGAGACCCAGTACTTC
TRBV7-5	TRBJ2-7	NA	NA	CVRSSPGFLYEQYF	TGTGTCAGAAGCTCCCCGGGGTTTCTTTACGAGCAGTACTTC
TRBV6-6	TRBJ1-1	NA	NA	CASSPRKNTEAFF	TGTGCCAGCAGTCCCCGTAAGAACACTGAAGCTTTCTTT
TRBV19	TRBJ2-3	NA	NA	CASSISAGTQYF	TGTGCCAGTAGTATCTCTGCGGGAACGCAGTATTTT
TRBV10-3	TRBJ2-3	once	NA	CASGRSTDTQYF	TGTGCCAGTGGACGCAGCACAGATACGCAGTATTTT
TRBV18	TRBJ2-1	NA	NA	CASSPRVADYSYNEQFF	TGTGCCAGCTCACCAAGGGTAGCGGACTACTCCTACAATGAGCAGTTCTTC
TRBV5-1	TRBJ2-2	NA	NA	CASTVAGIAGELFF	TGCGCCAGCACTGTGGCTGGGATCGCCGGGGAGCTGTTTTTT
TRBV7-8	TRBJ2-7	NA	NA	CASSPAAGYDEQYF	TGTGCCAGCAGCCCGGCGGCGGGGTACGACGAGCAGTACTTC
TRBV5-6	TRBJ2-3	NA	TRBD2	CASSLRTGGSTDTQYF	TGTGCCAGCAGCTTGAGAACGGGAGGTAGCACAGATACGCAGTATTTT
TRBV7-9	TRBJ2-6	NA	NA	CASSFLSGANVLTF	TGTGCCAGCAGCTTTCTCTCTGGGGCCAACGTCCTGACTTTC
TRBV11-3	TRBJ2-5	NA	NA	CASSPGLGGVGQETQYF	TGTGCCAGCAGCCCAGGACTAGGGGGAGTAGGGCAAGAGACCCAGTACTTC
TRBV30	TRBJ2-7	NA	NA	CAWSLGLSHEQYF	TGTGCCTGGAGTCTAGGGCTCAGCCACGAGCAGTACTTC
TRBV5-1	TRBJ1-2	NA	TRBD1	CASSLAPGQIYGYTF	TGCGCCAGCAGCTTGGCCCCGGGACAGATCTATGGCTACACCTTC
TRBV25-1	TRBJ1-5	NA	TRBD1	CASRGQGNQPQHF	TGTGCCAGCAGGGGACAGGGGAATCAGCCCCAGCATTTT
TRBV2	TRBJ2-7	NA	NA	CASSEGGVGNEQYF	TGTGCCAGCAGTGAAGGGGGGGTCGGGAACGAGCAGTACTTC
TRBV5-1	TRBJ2-2	once	TRBD1	CASSYQGENTGELFF	TGCGCCAGCAGCTACCAGGGGGAGAACACCGGGGAGCTGTTTTTT